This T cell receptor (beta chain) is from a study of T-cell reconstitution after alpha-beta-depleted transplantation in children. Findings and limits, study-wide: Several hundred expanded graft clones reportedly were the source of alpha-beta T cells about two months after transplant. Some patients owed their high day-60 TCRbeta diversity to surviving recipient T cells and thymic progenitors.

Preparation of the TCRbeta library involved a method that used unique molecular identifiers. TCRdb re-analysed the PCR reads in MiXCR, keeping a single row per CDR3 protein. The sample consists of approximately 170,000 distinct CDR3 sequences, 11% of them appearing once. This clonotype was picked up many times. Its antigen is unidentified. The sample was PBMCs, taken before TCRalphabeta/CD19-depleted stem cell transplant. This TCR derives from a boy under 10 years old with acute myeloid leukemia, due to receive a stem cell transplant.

The CDR3: CSASLAGRTGRAEAFF. The CDR3 DNA follows: TGCAGTGCTAGCTTGGCGGGTCGAACAGGGCGAGCTGAAGCTTTCTTT. This chain connects TRBV20-1 to TRBJ1-1; weak D call: TRBD1 (6 bases). CDR1 DFQATT and CDR2 SNEGSKA come from the germline V gene (reference sequence). Trimming took 3 bases from V and 6 from J, leaving 23 bases between them. The CDR3 contains 16 residues.